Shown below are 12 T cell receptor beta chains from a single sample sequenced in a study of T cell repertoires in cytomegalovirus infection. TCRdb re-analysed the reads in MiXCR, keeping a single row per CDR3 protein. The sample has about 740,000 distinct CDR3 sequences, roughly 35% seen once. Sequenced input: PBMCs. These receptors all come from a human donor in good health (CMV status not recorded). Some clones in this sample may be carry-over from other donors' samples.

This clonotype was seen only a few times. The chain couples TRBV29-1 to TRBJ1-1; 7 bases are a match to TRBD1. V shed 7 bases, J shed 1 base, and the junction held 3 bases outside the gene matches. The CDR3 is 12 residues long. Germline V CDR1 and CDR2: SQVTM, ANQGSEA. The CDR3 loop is CSGRDRNTEAFF. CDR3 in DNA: TGCAGCGGTCGGGACAGGAACACTGAAGCTTTCTTT.

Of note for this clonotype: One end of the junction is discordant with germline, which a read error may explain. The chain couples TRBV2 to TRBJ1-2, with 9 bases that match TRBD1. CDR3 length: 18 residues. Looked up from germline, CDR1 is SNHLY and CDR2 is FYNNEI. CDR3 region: CASTERPGTGKGGYGYTF. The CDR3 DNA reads TGTGCCAGCACTGAAAGGCCCGGGACAGGGAAAGGCGGCTATGGCTACACCTTC. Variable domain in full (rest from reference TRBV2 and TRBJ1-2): EPEVTQTPSHQVTQMGQEVILRCVPISNHLYFYWYRQILGQKVEFLVSFYNNEISEKSEIFDDQFSVERPDGSNFTLKIRSTKLEDSAMYFCASTERPGTGKGGYGYTFGSGTRLTVV.

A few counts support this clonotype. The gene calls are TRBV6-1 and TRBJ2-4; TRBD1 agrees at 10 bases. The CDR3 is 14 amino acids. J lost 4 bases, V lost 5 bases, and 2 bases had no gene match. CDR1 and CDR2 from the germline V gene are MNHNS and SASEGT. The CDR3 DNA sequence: TGTGCCAGCAGTCGACAGGGGGCGAAAAACATTCAGTACTTC. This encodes CASSRQGAKNIQYF.

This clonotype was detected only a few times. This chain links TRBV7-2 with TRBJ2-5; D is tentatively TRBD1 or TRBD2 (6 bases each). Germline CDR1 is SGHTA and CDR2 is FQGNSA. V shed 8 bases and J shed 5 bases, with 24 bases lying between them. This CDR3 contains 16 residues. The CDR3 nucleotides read TGTGCCAGCGGAAAAGACCGGAGGGGGGTGGGGGAGACCCAGTACTTC. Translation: CASGKDRRGVGETQYF.

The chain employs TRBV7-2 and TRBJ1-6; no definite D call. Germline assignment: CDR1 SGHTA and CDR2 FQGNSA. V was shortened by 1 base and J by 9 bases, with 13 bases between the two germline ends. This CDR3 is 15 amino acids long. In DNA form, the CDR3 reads TGTGCCAGCAGCTTAGAAGCCGGGTGGAGTTCACCCCTCCACTTT. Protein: CASSLEAGWSSPLHF. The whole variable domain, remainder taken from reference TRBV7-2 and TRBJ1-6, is GAGVSQSPSNKVTEKGKDVELRCDPISGHTALYWYRQSLGQGLEFLIYFQGNSAPDKSGLPSDRFSAERTGGSVSTLTIQRTQQEDSAVYLCASSLEAGWSSPLHFGNGTRLTVT.

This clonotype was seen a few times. The CDR3 coding sequence is TGTGCCAGCACCCGGACTAACGTGAGAAACATTCAGTACTTC. This codes for CASTRTNVRNIQYF. The V and J genes are TRBV28 and TRBJ2-4; maybe TRBD2 (6 bases). The germline V gene has CDR1 MDHEN and CDR2 SYDVKM. The ends were cut back, 7 bases at V and 6 bases at J, with 16 bases in the middle. This CDR3 is 14 amino acids long. The full variable domain, in which reference TRBV28 and TRBJ2-4 provide the parts outside the CDR3, is DVKVTQSSRYLVKRTGEKVFLECVQDMDHENMFWYRQDPGLGLRLIYFSYDVKMKEKGDIPEGYSVSREKKERFSLILESASTNQTSMYLCASTRTNVRNIQYFGAGTRLSVL.

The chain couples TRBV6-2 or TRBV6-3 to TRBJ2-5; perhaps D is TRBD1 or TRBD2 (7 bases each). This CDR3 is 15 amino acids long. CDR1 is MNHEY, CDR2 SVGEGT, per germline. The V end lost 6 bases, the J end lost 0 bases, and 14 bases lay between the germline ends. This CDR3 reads CASSPQGGHQETQYF. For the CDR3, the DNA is TGTGCCAGCAGCCCTCAGGGGGGGCACCAAGAGACCCAGTACTTC.

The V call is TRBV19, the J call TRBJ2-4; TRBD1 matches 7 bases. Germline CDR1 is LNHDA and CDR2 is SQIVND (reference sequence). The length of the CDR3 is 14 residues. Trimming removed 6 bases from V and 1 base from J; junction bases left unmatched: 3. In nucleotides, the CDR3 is TGTGCCAGTAGCCGGACAGGTGCCAAAAACATTCAGTACTTC. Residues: CASSRTGAKNIQYF.

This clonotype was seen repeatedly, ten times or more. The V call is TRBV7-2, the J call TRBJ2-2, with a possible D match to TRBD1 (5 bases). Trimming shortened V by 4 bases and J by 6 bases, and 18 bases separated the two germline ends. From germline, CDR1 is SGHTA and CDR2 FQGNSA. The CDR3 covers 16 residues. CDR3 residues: CASSSIAAGLAGELFF. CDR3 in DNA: TGTGCCAGCAGCTCCATCGCGGCAGGGTTAGCCGGGGAGCTGTTTTTT.

The CDR3 DNA is TGTGCCAGCAGCTTAGGACCGGGGCGAACCGCCTACGAGCAGTACTTC. This translates into CASSLGPGRTAYEQYF. The chain links TRBV5-5 to TRBJ2-7; D is possibly TRBD1 or TRBD2 (5 bases each). Between the trimmed V and J ends, which lost 2 bases and 2 bases, there was a span of 17 bases. Germline CDR1 reads SGHKS; CDR2 reads YYEKEE (reference sequence). CDR3 length: 16 amino acids.

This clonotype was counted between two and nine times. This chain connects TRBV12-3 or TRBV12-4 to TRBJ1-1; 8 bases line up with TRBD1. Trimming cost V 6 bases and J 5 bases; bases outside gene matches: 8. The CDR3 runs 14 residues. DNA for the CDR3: TGTGCCAGCAGCCAGGACAGGGTGAGAACTGAAGCTTTCTTT. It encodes CASSQDRVRTEAFF.

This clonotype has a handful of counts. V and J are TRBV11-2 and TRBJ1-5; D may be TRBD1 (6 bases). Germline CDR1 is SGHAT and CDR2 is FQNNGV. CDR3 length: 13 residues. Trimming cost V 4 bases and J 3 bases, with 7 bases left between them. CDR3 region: CASSSGVNQPQHF. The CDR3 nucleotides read TGTGCCAGCAGCTCAGGGGTCAATCAGCCCCAGCATTTT.